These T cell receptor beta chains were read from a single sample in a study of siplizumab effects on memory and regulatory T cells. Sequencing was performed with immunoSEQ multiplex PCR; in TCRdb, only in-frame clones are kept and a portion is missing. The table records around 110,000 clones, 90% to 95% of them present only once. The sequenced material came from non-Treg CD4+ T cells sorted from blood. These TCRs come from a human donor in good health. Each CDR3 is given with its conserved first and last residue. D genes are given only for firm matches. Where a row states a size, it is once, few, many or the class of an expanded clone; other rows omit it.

CDR3 DNA: TGTGCCAGCAGTTTATCGAGGGACCGAGGGTACGAGCAGTACTTC
CDR3 protein: CASSLSRDRGYEQYF
J gene: TRBJ2-7
D gene: -
clone size: -
V gene: TRBV27

CDR3 DNA: TGTGCCACCAGTGGGCTGACAGTTTCCTACGAGCAGTACTTC
CDR3 protein: CATSGLTVSYEQYF
J gene: TRBJ2-7
D gene: -
clone size: -
V gene: TRBV15

CDR3 DNA: TGTGCCAGCAGCGTCCAGTCCGGGGGGAGTACTAGAACGAACACCGGGGAGCTGTTTTTT
CDR3 protein: CASSVQSGGSTRTNTGELFF
J gene: TRBJ2-2
D gene: TRBD2
clone size: -
V gene: TRBV9

CDR3 DNA: TGTGCCAGCAGTTCCCTAGCGGGCGCGTCCACAGATACGCAGTATTTT
CDR3 protein: CASSSLAGASTDTQYF
J gene: TRBJ2-3
D gene: TRBD2
clone size: -
V gene: TRBV6-5

CDR3 DNA: TGTGCCAGCAGTGAAAGTCAGGGGGGGCCTTGGCAGCAGTTCTTC
CDR3 protein: CASSESQGGPWQQFF
J gene: TRBJ2-1
D gene: -
clone size: -
V gene: TRBV6-1

CDR3 DNA: TGCGCCAGCAAGCCTAGCGGGAGTTCAGATACGCAGTATTTT
CDR3 protein: CASKPSGSSDTQYF
J gene: TRBJ2-3
D gene: TRBD2
clone size: -
V gene: TRBV5-1

CDR3 DNA: TGTGCCAGCAGCCCATGGACAACGAGCCATGAAAAACTGTTTTTT
CDR3 protein: CASSPWTTSHEKLFF
J gene: TRBJ1-4
D gene: -
clone size: -
V gene: TRBV14

CDR3 DNA: TGTGCCAGCAGCTTGGCTAGGACGGAGACCCAGTACTTC
CDR3 protein: CASSLARTETQYF
J gene: TRBJ2-5
D gene: -
clone size: -
V gene: TRBV7-9

CDR3 DNA: TGTGCCAGTAGTACGCGCCAGGGGGCGGGGGAGACCCAGTACTTC
CDR3 protein: CASSTRQGAGETQYF
J gene: TRBJ2-5
D gene: TRBD1
clone size: -
V gene: TRBV19

CDR3 DNA: TGTGCCAGCAGCCCATGGGCGGAGGGTGAGCAGTTCTTC
CDR3 protein: CASSPWAEGEQFF
J gene: TRBJ2-1
D gene: -
clone size: -
V gene: TRBV11-3

CDR3 DNA: TGCAGCGTTCCAGGGGCTAGCAATCAGCCCCAGCATTTT
CDR3 protein: CSVPGASNQPQHF
J gene: TRBJ1-5
D gene: -
clone size: once
V gene: TRBV29-1

CDR3 DNA: TGTGCCAGCAGCCAAAACAGGGTGGGTACTGAAGCTTTCTTT
CDR3 protein: CASSQNRVGTEAFF
J gene: TRBJ1-1
D gene: -
clone size: -
V gene: TRBV6-6

CDR3 DNA: TGTGCCAGCAGTCCCCATCAGCCCCAGCATTTT
CDR3 protein: CASSPHQPQHF
J gene: TRBJ1-5
D gene: -
clone size: -
V gene: TRBV28

CDR3 DNA: TGTGCCAGCTCCCTACAGTCTTCGGGACTCTCCTACGAGCAGTACTTC
CDR3 protein: CASSLQSSGLSYEQYF
J gene: TRBJ2-7
D gene: -
clone size: -
V gene: TRBV18

CDR3 DNA: TGCGCCAGCAGCGAAAATGGGGCCAAAATGAACACTGAAGCTTTCTTT
CDR3 protein: CASSENGAKMNTEAFF
J gene: TRBJ1-1
D gene: -
clone size: -
V gene: TRBV4-1

CDR3 DNA: TGTGCCAGCAGCTTAGTCCAGGGGGCCTACGAGCAGTACTTC
CDR3 protein: CASSLVQGAYEQYF
J gene: TRBJ2-7
D gene: TRBD1
clone size: -
V gene: TRBV11-2

CDR3 DNA: TGTGCCAGCAGCTTAGCAGATACGCAGTATTTT
CDR3 protein: CASSLADTQYF
J gene: TRBJ2-3
D gene: -
clone size: -
V gene: TRBV7-9

CDR3 DNA: TGTGCCAGCAGCACTGGACTCAGTTTCGAGACCCAGTACTTC
CDR3 protein: CASSTGLSFETQYF
J gene: TRBJ2-5
D gene: -
clone size: -
V gene: TRBV5-4

CDR3 DNA: TGTGCCACCAGCAGAGAAGATAACAGGCTAGAGACCCAGTACTTC
CDR3 protein: CATSREDNRLETQYF
J gene: TRBJ2-5
D gene: -
clone size: -
V gene: TRBV15

CDR3 DNA: TGCAGTGCTGAGGACCGATTTGAAGCTTTCTTT
CDR3 protein: CSAEDRFEAFF
J gene: TRBJ1-1
D gene: -
clone size: -
V gene: TRBV20-1

CDR3 DNA: TGTGCCAGTAGGCCCGGGACAGGGGGGAACACTGAAGCTTTCTTT
CDR3 protein: CASRPGTGGNTEAFF
J gene: TRBJ1-1
D gene: TRBD1
clone size: once
V gene: TRBV19

CDR3 DNA: TGTGCTAGTGGTTTGGACTGGGGGCTCTATGGCTACACCTTC
CDR3 protein: CASGLDWGLYGYTF
J gene: TRBJ1-2
D gene: -
clone size: -
V gene: TRBV12-5

CDR3 DNA: TGTGCCAGCAGGGACAGGGGTTTCATGAACACTGAAGCTTTCTTT
CDR3 protein: CASRDRGFMNTEAFF
J gene: TRBJ1-1
D gene: TRBD1
clone size: -
V gene: TRBV2

CDR3 DNA: TGTGCCAGCAGCAGTGCCAATCAGCCCCAGCATTTT
CDR3 protein: CASSSANQPQHF
J gene: TRBJ1-5
D gene: -
clone size: -
V gene: TRBV28

CDR3 DNA: TGTGCCAGCAGCTCCGACAGGGGGTTGGACTATGGCTACACCTTC
CDR3 protein: CASSSDRGLDYGYTF
J gene: TRBJ1-2
D gene: TRBD1
clone size: -
V gene: TRBV7-9

CDR3 DNA: TGTGCCAGCAGGCTAAACAGCAATCAGCCCCAGCATTTT
CDR3 protein: CASRLNSNQPQHF
J gene: TRBJ1-5
D gene: -
clone size: -
V gene: TRBV6-6